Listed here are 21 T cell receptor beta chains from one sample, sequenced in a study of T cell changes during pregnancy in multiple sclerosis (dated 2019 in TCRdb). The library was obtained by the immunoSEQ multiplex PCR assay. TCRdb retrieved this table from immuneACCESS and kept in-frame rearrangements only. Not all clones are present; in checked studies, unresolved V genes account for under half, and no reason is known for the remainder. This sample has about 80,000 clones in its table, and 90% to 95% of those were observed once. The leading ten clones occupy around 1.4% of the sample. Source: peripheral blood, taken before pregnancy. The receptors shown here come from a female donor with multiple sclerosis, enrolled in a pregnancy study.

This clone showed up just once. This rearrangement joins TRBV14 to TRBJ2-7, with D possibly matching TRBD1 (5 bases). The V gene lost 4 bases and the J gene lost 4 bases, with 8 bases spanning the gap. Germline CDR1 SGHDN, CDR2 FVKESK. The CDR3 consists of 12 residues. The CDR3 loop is CASSPQGYEQYF. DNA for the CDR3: TGTGCCAGCAGCCCTCAGGGTTACGAGCAGTACTTC.

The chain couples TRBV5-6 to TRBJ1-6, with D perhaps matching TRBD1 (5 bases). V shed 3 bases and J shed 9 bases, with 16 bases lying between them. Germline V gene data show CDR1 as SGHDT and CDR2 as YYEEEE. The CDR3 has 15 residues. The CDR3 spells CASSWGQIRGSPLHF. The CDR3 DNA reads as TGTGCCAGCAGCTGGGGCCAGATTAGGGGTTCACCCCTCCACTTT.

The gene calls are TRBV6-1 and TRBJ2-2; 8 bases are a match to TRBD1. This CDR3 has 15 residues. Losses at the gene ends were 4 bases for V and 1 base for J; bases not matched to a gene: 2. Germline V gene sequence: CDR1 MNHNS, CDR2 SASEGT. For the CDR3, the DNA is TGTGCCAGCAGTGTCGGGACAGGGAACACCGGGGAGCTGTTTTTT. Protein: CASSVGTGNTGELFF.

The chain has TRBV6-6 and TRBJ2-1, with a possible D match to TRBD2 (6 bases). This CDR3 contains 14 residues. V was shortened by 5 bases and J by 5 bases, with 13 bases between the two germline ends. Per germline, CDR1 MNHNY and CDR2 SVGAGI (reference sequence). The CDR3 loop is CASSHLGGNNEQFF. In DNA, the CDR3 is TGTGCCAGCAGTCACCTCGGGGGAAACAATGAGCAGTTCTTC.

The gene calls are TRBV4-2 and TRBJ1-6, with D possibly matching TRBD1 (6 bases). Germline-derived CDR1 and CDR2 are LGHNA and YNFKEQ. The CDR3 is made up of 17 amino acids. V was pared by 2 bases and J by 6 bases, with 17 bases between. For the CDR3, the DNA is TGTGCCAGCAGCCAACATCCTCAGGGGTCTGCTAATTCACCCCTCCACTTT. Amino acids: CASSQHPQGSANSPLHF.

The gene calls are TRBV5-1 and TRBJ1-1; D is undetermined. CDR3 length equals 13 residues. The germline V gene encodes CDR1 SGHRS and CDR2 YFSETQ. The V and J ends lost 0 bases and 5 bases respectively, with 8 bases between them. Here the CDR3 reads CASSLGGRTEAFF. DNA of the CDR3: TGCGCCAGCAGCTTGGGAGGGAGGACTGAAGCTTTCTTT.

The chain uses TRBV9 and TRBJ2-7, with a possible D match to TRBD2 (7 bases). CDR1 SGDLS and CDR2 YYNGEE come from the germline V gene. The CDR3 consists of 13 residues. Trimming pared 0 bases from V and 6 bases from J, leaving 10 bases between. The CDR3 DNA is TGTGCCAGCAGCGTAGGCGGGGGCTTCGAGCAGTACTTC. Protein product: CASSVGGGFEQYF.

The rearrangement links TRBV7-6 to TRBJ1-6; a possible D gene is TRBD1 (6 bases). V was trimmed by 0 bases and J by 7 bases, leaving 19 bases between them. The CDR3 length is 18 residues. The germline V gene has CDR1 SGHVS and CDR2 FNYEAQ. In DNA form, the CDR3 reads TGTGCCAGCAGCTTAGCGAGGTCTGGAACAGGGCGAAATTCACCCCTCCACTTT. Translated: CASSLARSGTGRNSPLHF.

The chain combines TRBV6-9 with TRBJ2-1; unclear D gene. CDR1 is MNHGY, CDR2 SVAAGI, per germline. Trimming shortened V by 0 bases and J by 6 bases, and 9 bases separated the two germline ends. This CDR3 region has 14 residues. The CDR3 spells CASSYSTSGNEQFF. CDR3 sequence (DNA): TGTGCCAGCAGTTATTCGACCTCGGGCAATGAGCAGTTCTTC.

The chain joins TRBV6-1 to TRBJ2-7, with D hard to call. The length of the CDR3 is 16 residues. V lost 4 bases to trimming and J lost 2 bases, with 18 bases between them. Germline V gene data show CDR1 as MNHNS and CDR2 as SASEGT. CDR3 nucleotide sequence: TGTGCCAGCAGTGTCGCCGGCTTGGAGCTCGCCTACGAGCAGTACTTC. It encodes CASSVAGLELAYEQYF.

The CDR3 is CASSERGWGQGATNYGYTF. The DNA for the CDR3 is TGTGCCAGCAGTGAAAGAGGATGGGGACAGGGGGCGACTAACTATGGCTACACCTTC. The rearrangement joins TRBV2 to TRBJ1-2; 12 nucleotides agree with TRBD1. Germline trimming cut 2 bases from V and 0 bases from J; bases unmatched to any gene: 10. CDR3 length: 19 amino acids. Germline CDR1 SNHLY, CDR2 FYNNEI.

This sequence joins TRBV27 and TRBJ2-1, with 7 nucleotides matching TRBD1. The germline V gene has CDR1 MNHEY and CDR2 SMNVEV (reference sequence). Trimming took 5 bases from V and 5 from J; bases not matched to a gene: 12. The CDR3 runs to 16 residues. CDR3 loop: CASSPLTGLTHNEQFF. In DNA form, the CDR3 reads TGTGCCAGCAGTCCCCTGACAGGGTTGACCCACAATGAGCAGTTCTTC.

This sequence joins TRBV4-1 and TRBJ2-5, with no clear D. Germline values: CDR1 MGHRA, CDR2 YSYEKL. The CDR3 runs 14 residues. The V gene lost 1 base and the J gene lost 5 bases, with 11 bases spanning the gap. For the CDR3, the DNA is TGCGCCAGCAGCCAAGTAAACGACGGGGAGACCCAGTACTTC. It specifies CASSQVNDGETQYF.

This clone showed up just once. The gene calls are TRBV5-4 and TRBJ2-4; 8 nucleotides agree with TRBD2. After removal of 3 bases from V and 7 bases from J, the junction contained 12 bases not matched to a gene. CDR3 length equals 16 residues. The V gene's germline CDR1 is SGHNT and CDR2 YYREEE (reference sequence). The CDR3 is CASSYVSAGVRNIQYF. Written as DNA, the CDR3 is TGTGCCAGCAGCTATGTGTCAGCGGGGGTAAGGAACATTCAGTACTTC.

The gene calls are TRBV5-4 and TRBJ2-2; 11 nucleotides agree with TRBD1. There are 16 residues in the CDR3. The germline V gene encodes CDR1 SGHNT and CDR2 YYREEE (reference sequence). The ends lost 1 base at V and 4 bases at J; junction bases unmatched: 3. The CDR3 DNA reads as TGTGCCAGCAGCTTGTGGGGACAGGGGGGCACCGGGGAGCTGTTTTTT. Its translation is CASSLWGQGGTGELFF.

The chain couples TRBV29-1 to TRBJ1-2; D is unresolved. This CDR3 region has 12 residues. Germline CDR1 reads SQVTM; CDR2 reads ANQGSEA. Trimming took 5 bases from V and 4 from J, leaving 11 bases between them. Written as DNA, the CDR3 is TGCAGCGTTCCTGGGAGCCTCTATGGCTACACCTTC. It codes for CSVPGSLYGYTF. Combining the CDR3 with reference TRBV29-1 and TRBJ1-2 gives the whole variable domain SAVISQKPSRDICQRGTSLTIQCQVDSQVTMMFWYRQQPGQSLTLIATANQGSEATYESGFVIDKFPISRPNLTFSTLTVSNMSPEDSSIYLCSVPGSLYGYTFGSGTRLTVV.

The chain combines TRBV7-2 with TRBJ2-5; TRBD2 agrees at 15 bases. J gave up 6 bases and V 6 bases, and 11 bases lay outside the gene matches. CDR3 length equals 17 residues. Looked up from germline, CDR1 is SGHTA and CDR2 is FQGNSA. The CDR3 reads CASSSSGTSGGMKTQYF. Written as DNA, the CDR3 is TGTGCCAGCAGTTCCTCCGGGACTAGCGGGGGGATGAAGACCCAGTACTTC.

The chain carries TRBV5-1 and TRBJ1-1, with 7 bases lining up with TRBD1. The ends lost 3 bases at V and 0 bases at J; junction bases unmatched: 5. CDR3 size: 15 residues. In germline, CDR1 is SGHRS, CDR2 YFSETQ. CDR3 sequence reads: CASSWGQPMNTEAFF. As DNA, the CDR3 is TGCGCCAGCAGCTGGGGACAGCCTATGAACACTGAAGCTTTCTTT.

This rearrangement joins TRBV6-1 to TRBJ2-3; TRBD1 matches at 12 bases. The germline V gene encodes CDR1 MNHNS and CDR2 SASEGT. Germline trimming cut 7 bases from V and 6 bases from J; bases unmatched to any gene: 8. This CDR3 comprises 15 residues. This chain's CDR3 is CASIPGTGGDDTQYF. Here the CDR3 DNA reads TGTGCCAGCATCCCCGGGACAGGGGGCGACGATACGCAGTATTTT.

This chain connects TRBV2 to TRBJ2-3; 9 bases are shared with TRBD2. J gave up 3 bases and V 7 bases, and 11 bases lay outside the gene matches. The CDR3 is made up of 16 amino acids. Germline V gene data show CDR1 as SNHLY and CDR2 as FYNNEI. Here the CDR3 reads CASTLAASGVTDTQYF. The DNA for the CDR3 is TGTGCCAGCACTCTTGCCGCTAGCGGGGTGACAGATACGCAGTATTTT. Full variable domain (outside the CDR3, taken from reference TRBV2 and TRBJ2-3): EPEVTQTPSHQVTQMGQEVILRCVPISNHLYFYWYRQILGQKVEFLVSFYNNEISEKSEIFDDQFSVERPDGSNFTLKIRSTKLEDSAMYFCASTLAASGVTDTQYFGPGTRLTVL.

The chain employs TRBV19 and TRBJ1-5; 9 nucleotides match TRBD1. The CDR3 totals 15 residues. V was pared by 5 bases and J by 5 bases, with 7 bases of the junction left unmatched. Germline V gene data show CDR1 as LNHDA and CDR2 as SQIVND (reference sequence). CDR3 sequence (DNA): TGTGCCAGTAGTCCGACAGACAGGGGGGATCAGCCCCAGCATTTT. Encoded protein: CASSPTDRGDQPQHF.